This T cell receptor (beta chain) was sequenced during a study of spatial heterogeneity in lung cancer. This clonotype was seen only a few times. Time point specified: sample taken at primary tumor resection. The donors, fewer than 90 patients with untreated early-stage non-small cell lung cancer, provided the samples. Every TCR cDNA molecule carried a tag that served as a unique molecular identifier. From the 5' RACE reads, TCRdb called clonotypes with MiXCR, one entry per CDR3 protein. The table includes around 45,000 distinct CDR3 sequences, roughly an eighth detected once. The receptor was derived from a male donor with early-stage non-small cell lung cancer. This material consisted of PBMCs, taken at surgery.

CDR3 nucleotide sequence: TGTGCCATCAGCGGACTAGCGGGAGGGACTGAGCAGTTCTTC. Protein sequence: CAISGLAGGTEQFF. The chain couples TRBV10-3 to TRBJ2-1, with 15 bases that match TRBD2. The CDR3 is 14 amino acids. The germline V gene has CDR1 ENHRY and CDR2 SYGVKD. Trimming removed 6 bases from V and 9 bases from J; junction bases left unmatched: 3.